One sample yielded the 32 T cell receptor beta chains listed below, sequenced in a study of blood T cell repertoires in COVID-19 (dated by TCRdb to the early 2020s). The library relied on the immunoSEQ multiplex PCR assay. The clones in this table, taken by TCRdb from immuneACCESS, are in-frame only. Not every clone is retained; where verified, under half of the shortfall comes from an unresolved V gene, and the cause of the rest is unknown. This sample comprises 61,000 or so clones, approximately 91% of them detected only once. In total, the top ten clones hold 20% to 25% of the sample. What was sequenced was peripheral blood. The source of these receptors is a woman aged 45-60 years with active or convalescent COVID-19.

The gene calls are TRBV7-9 and TRBJ1-4, with 11 bases matching TRBD1. Per the germline V gene, CDR1 is SEHNR and CDR2 is FQNEAQ (reference sequence). The V segment lost 5 bases and the J segment 10 bases; nucleotides outside the gene matches: 9. The CDR3 is made up of 15 amino acids. In DNA, the CDR3 is TGTGCCAGCAGCCAACGGGACAGGGGGACCTTAAAACTGTTTTTT. As protein: CASSQRDRGTLKLFF.

The rearrangement joins TRBV11-2 to TRBJ1-4; TRBD1 matches at 9 bases. From germline, CDR1 is SGHAT and CDR2 FQNNGV. This CDR3 is built from 18 residues. The junction had 5 bases not matched to a gene; V was cut back by 0 bases and J by 0 bases. The CDR3 region has the DNA TGTGCCAGCAGCTTAGAGGGAGGACAGGGGCCAACTAATGAAAAACTGTTTTTT. Its protein is CASSLEGGQGPTNEKLFF.

This rearrangement joins TRBV5-1 to TRBJ2-1; 12 bases match TRBD1. The CDR3 runs to 17 residues. The germline CDR1 and CDR2 sequences are SGHRS and YFSETQ. V trimming: 4 bases; J trimming: 9 bases; junction bases outside the gene matches: 14. DNA for the CDR3: TGCGCCAGCAGCCAACCCGCGGGACAGGGGGCGAAAAGTGAGCAGTTCTTC. Its protein is CASSQPAGQGAKSEQFF.

The V call is TRBV28, the J call TRBJ2-7, with D perhaps matching TRBD2 (6 bases). The germline V gene has CDR1 MDHEN and CDR2 SYDVKM. V was shortened by 6 bases and J by 0 bases, with 24 bases between the two germline ends. CDR3 length: 18 residues. The CDR3 here is CASRASGFRRASSYEQYF. In nucleotides, the CDR3 is TGTGCCAGCAGAGCCTCGGGCTTCAGGAGGGCCAGCTCCTACGAGCAGTACTTC.

This rearrangement joins TRBV24-1 to TRBJ2-3; possible D gene TRBD2, 6 bases. Germline lookup yields CDR1 KGHDR and CDR2 SFDVKD. The CDR3 consists of 15 residues. V was shortened by 10 bases and J by 1 base, with 17 bases between the two germline ends. CDR3 DNA sequence: TGTGCCACTTCCGCGGGGAACCGGGGCACAGATACGCAGTATTTT. It yields the protein CATSAGNRGTDTQYF.

The chain couples TRBV10-2 to TRBJ2-1; D gene uncertain. Germline values: CDR1 WSHSY, CDR2 SAAADI. There are 15 residues in the CDR3. Trimming removed 3 bases from V and 1 base from J, with 10 bases in between. CDR3 protein: CASSEGSNSYNEQFF. The DNA for the CDR3 is TGCGCCAGCAGTGAAGGTAGCAATTCCTACAATGAGCAGTTCTTC.

The rearrangement links TRBV10-3 to TRBJ1-6; D is unresolved. CDR1 and CDR2 from the germline V gene are ENHRY and SYGVKD. This CDR3 contains 15 residues. The V end was cut by 3 bases, the J end by 8 bases, with 14 bases between. The CDR3 reads CAISEGMGGDSPLHF. The CDR3 nucleotides are TGTGCCATCAGTGAAGGAATGGGAGGAGATTCACCCCTCCACTTT.

V and J are TRBV27 and TRBJ2-1; a possible D gene is TRBD2 (6 bases). CDR1 is MNHEY and CDR2 is SMNVEV in the germline V gene (reference sequence). This CDR3 is 15 amino acids long. V was clipped by 8 bases and J by 5 bases, with 19 bases between them. The CDR3: CASGDREYLDNEQFF. The DNA for the CDR3 is TGTGCCAGCGGAGACCGGGAGTATTTAGACAATGAGCAGTTCTTC.

The J gene is TRBJ2-5, the V gene TRBV9, with TRBD2 matching 11 bases. The CDR3 is made up of 16 amino acids. CDR1 SGDLS and CDR2 YYNGEE come from the germline V gene. V dropped 3 bases and J dropped 1; count of bases not matched to a gene: 5. CDR3 sequence (DNA): TGTGCCAGCAGCGAATCTAGCGGGAGGATCCAAGAGACCCAGTACTTC. Its protein is CASSESSGRIQETQYF.

The chain carries TRBV29-1 and TRBJ2-5; a possible D gene is TRBD1 (5 bases). V lost 2 bases and J lost 3, with 16 bases in between. Germline V lookup: CDR1 SQVTM, CDR2 ANQGSEA. The CDR3 runs 15 residues. CDR3 residues: CSVELQDKPKETQYF. CDR3 DNA sequence: TGCAGCGTTGAACTCCAGGACAAACCTAAAGAGACCCAGTACTTC.

V gene TRBV4-2 combines with J gene TRBJ2-7; TRBD1 matches at 7 bases. The CDR3 consists of 15 residues. Trimming removed 4 bases from V and 5 bases from J; junction bases left unmatched: 11. In germline, CDR1 is LGHNA, CDR2 YNFKEQ. The CDR3 region has the DNA TGTGCCAGCAGCCCGACAGGGACAGTTGGCGACGAGCAGTACTTC. Protein product: CASSPTGTVGDEQYF.

This clone came up once. The genes are TRBV27 and TRBJ1-3; D ambiguous. Trimming removed 6 bases from V and 0 bases from J, with 9 bases in between. Germline CDR1 MNHEY, CDR2 SMNVEV (reference sequence). The CDR3 contains 14 residues. CDR3 DNA sequence: TGTGCCAGCAGGGCGGCTCTCTCTGGAAACACCATATATTTT. Translated: CASRAALSGNTIYF.

The chain joins TRBV6-2 or TRBV6-3 to TRBJ2-7; D unresolved. Trimming cost V 2 bases and J 9 bases, with 14 bases left between them. In germline, CDR1 is MNHEY, CDR2 SVGEGT. The CDR3 runs to 13 residues. CDR3 protein: CASSYNPSSGQYF. CDR3 DNA sequence: TGTGCCAGCAGTTACAACCCCTCTTCGGGGCAGTACTTC.

V and J are TRBV6-5 and TRBJ1-5; weak D call: TRBD1 (5 bases). The V end was cut by 7 bases, the J end by 6 bases, with 16 bases between. The CDR3 consists of 14 residues. Per the germline V gene, CDR1 is MNHEY and CDR2 is SVGAGI. The CDR3 nucleotides are TGTGCCAGCACTTCTCAGGGAGGCGGTCAGCCCCAGCATTTT. Its protein is CASTSQGGGQPQHF.

The chain couples TRBV5-4 to TRBJ1-5; D remains ambiguous. This CDR3 spans 15 amino acids. Deletions cut 2 bases from V and 1 base from J, with 10 bases between. CDR1 is SGHNT and CDR2 is YYREEE in the germline V gene (reference sequence). The CDR3, as DNA: TGTGCCAGCAGCTTCCGGCCAGGAAGCAATCAGCCCCAGCATTTT. This gives the protein CASSFRPGSNQPQHF.

The chain recombines TRBV2 with TRBJ2-5; D remains ambiguous. The V and J ends lost 4 bases and 5 bases respectively, with 11 bases between them. Germline V gives CDR1 SNHLY, CDR2 FYNNEI. The CDR3 spans 13 residues. CDR3 protein: CASSGERMETQYF. The CDR3 DNA sequence: TGTGCCAGCAGTGGAGAGAGGATGGAGACCCAGTACTTC.

The CDR3 here is CASSPGEGYEQYF. As DNA, the CDR3 is TGTGCCAGCTCACCCGGAGAGGGTTACGAGCAGTACTTC. The chain uses TRBV18 and TRBJ2-7; D may be TRBD2 (5 bases). With 3 bases removed from V and 4 bases from J, the gap between germline ends came to 10 bases. The CDR3 extends over 13 amino acids. Germline V gives CDR1 KGHSH, CDR2 LQKENI.

The V call is TRBV20-1, the J call TRBJ2-7, with 7 positions matching TRBD1. The CDR3 consists of 15 residues. The V segment lost 3 bases and the J segment 2 bases; nucleotides outside the gene matches: 10. CDR1 is DFQATT and CDR2 is SNEGSKA in the germline V gene (reference sequence). The DNA of the CDR3 is TGCAGTGCTAGTCGCAGGGGGTTCCCGACCTACGAGCAGTACTTC. Protein sequence: CSASRRGFPTYEQYF.

V and J are TRBV29-1 and TRBJ2-3, with D perhaps TRBD2 (6 bases). The length of the CDR3 is 17 residues. V lost 7 bases and J 4 bases, leaving 27 bases between the germline ends. Germline assignment: CDR1 SQVTM and CDR2 ANQGSEA. CDR3 DNA: TGCAGCGCGGCTCACTTGCCGTCGGGAGTGGGGTCAGATACGCAGTATTTT. Its translation: CSAAHLPSGVGSDTQYF.

The rearrangement uses TRBV11-2 and TRBJ1-2; possibly TRBD1 for D (5 bases). Trimming stripped 3 bases from V and 6 bases from J, with 11 bases between. The CDR3 is 13 amino acids. Germline CDR1 and CDR2: SGHAT and FQNNGV. This CDR3 reads CASSLGPGDGYTF. The DNA for the CDR3 is TGTGCCAGCAGCTTGGGGCCTGGGGATGGCTACACCTTC.

The CDR3 spells CASSLGANRDQPQHF. CDR3 sequence (DNA): TGTGCCAGCAGCTTAGGAGCGAACAGGGATCAGCCCCAGCATTTT. This chain connects TRBV7-8 to TRBJ1-5, with D perhaps matching TRBD1 (6 bases). The CDR3 has 15 residues. Trimming removed 1 base from V and 5 bases from J, with 12 bases in between. Germline values: CDR1 SGHVS, CDR2 FQNEAQ.

The chain links TRBV5-1 to TRBJ1-2, with no clear D. V lost 5 bases and J lost 4, with 18 bases in between. Germline CDR1 and CDR2: SGHRS and YFSETQ. This CDR3 has 15 amino acids. The CDR3 region has the DNA TGCGCCAGCAGGCCCCCAGGTGGAGGCGTCTATGGCTACACCTTC. As protein: CASRPPGGGVYGYTF.

This chain uses TRBV28 with TRBJ2-7, with TRBD2 matching over 8 bases. The V segment lost 10 bases and the J segment 3 bases; nucleotides outside the gene matches: 8. This CDR3 is 13 amino acids long. Germline V CDR1 and CDR2: MDHEN, SYDVKM. CDR3 residues: CAIVRAGGYEQYF. Written as DNA, the CDR3 is TGTGCCATCGTGCGGGCGGGAGGCTACGAGCAGTACTTC.

J is TRBJ2-7 and V is TRBV5-1; TRBD1 aligns across 7 bases. The V gene's germline CDR1 is SGHRS and CDR2 YFSETQ. The CDR3 runs to 14 residues. V shed 5 bases, J shed 5 bases, and the junction held 10 bases outside the gene matches. The CDR3 sequence: CASRTHRGKNEQYF. CDR3 nucleotide sequence: TGCGCCAGCAGAACCCACAGGGGTAAGAACGAGCAGTACTTC.

J is TRBJ2-1 and V is TRBV27, with TRBD2 matching over 8 bases. The CDR3 covers 14 residues. Trimming took 7 bases from V and 8 from J; bases not matched to a gene: 10. Germline V gene lookup returns CDR1 MNHEY and CDR2 SMNVEV (reference sequence). The CDR3 is CASTRAGGVDEQFF. In DNA, the CDR3 is TGTGCCAGCACGCGGGCGGGAGGTGTGGATGAGCAGTTCTTC.

This clone was observed a few times. V and J are TRBV10-1 and TRBJ2-3; the match to TRBD2 covers 8 bases. The V and J ends lost 0 bases and 1 base, in that order; junction bases with no gene match: 0. Germline CDR1 WNHNN, CDR2 SYGVQD (reference sequence). The CDR3 contains 15 residues. CDR3 loop: CASSESLAGTDTQYF. Written as DNA, the CDR3 is TGCGCCAGCAGTGAGTCACTAGCGGGCACAGATACGCAGTATTTT.

The rearrangement uses TRBV5-6 and TRBJ1-1, with D unresolved. Germline V gene lookup returns CDR1 SGHDT and CDR2 YYEEEE. Between the trimmed V and J ends, which lost 2 bases and 5 bases, there was a span of 10 bases. CDR3 size: 13 residues. This CDR3 reads CASSFWPFTEAFF. Here the CDR3 DNA reads TGTGCCAGCAGCTTCTGGCCTTTTACTGAAGCTTTCTTT. Full variable domain (missing parts from reference TRBV5-6 and TRBJ1-1): DAGVTQSPTHLIKTRGQQVTLRCSPKSGHDTVSWYQQALGQGPQFIFQYYEEEERQRGNFPDRFSGHQFPNYSSELNVNALLLGDSALYLCASSFWPFTEAFFGQGTRLTVV.

This chain uses TRBV28 with TRBJ2-1, with 9 bases lining up with TRBD2. Germline CDR1 reads MDHEN; CDR2 reads SYDVKM. The CDR3 loop spans 16 amino acids. V was pared by 2 bases and J by 2 bases, with 4 bases of the junction left unmatched. In DNA, the CDR3 is TGTGCCAGCAGTTTACTAGCGGGAAGCCCCTACAATGAGCAGTTCTTC. This codes for CASSLLAGSPYNEQFF.

This chain uses TRBV15 with TRBJ2-7; D is perhaps TRBD2 (5 bases). The V end was cut by 0 bases, the J end by 2 bases, with 11 bases between. The CDR3 has 15 residues. Germline V gene sequence: CDR1 LNHNV, CDR2 YYDKDF (reference sequence). For the CDR3, the DNA is TGTGCCACCAGCAGAGATATAGCGCTCACCTACGAGCAGTACTTC. Its translation is CATSRDIALTYEQYF.

This clone was recorded only once. This CDR3 reads CATSRDRQGAIVYEQYF. DNA for the CDR3: TGTGCCACCAGCAGAGACAGACAGGGGGCTATAGTATACGAGCAGTACTTC. The chain uses TRBV15 and TRBJ2-7; the match to TRBD1 covers 10 bases. The CDR3 is 17 residues long. Losses at the gene ends were 0 bases for V and 4 bases for J; bases not matched to a gene: 9. The germline V gene has CDR1 LNHNV and CDR2 YYDKDF (reference sequence).

The chain is built from TRBV11-3 and TRBJ2-1; 8 nucleotides line up with TRBD2. The trim removed 1 base at V and 12 bases at J, leaving 14 bases unmatched. The CDR3 length is 16 residues. CDR1 SGHNT and CDR2 YENEEA come from the germline V gene. The CDR3 here is CASSLASSGIRTRQFF. The CDR3 bases are TGTGCCAGCAGCTTAGCGAGTAGCGGGATTCGAACGAGGCAGTTCTTC. Looking up the rest from reference TRBV11-3 and TRBJ2-1 gives the full variable domain: EAGVVQSPRYKIIEKKQPVAFWCNPISGHNTLYWYLQNLGQGPELLIRYENEEAVDDSQLPKDRFSAERLKGVDSTLKIQPAELGDSAVYLCASSLASSGIRTRQFFGPGTRLTVL.

CDR3 nucleotides: TGTGCCAGCAGTGCCCTCCCCCAGGGACAGGGGCTTAGCAATCAGCCCCAGCATTTT. Translating gives CASSALPQGQGLSNQPQHF. The chain combines TRBV27 with TRBJ1-5; 10 bases align to TRBD1. The V gene end was trimmed by 5 bases and the J gene end by 0 bases; junction bases not matched to a gene: 13. Looked up from germline, CDR1 is MNHEY and CDR2 is SMNVEV (reference sequence). The CDR3 totals 19 residues.